Listed below are T cell receptor beta chains from one sample, sequenced in a study of T-cell memory formation after mild COVID-19. Using its own MiXCR run on the 5' RACE reads, TCRdb lists one record per CDR3 protein. Of hundreds of thousands of distinct CDR3 sequences in the sample, roughly 18% were seen once. The sequencing input was PBMCs or a T cell subset sorted from them (not recorded which). These receptors came from an adult woman who had mild COVID-19 (a few samples of this study predate the infection). Cell type and time point are not known. Each CDR3 is given with its conserved first and last residue. The D gene is left open where the match is weak. Size tells how often a clone was seen (once, few, many) or the class of an expanded clone, and some rows leave it out.

D	size	length	J	V	DNA	CDR3
-	-	17	TRBJ1-1	TRBV12-3/TRBV12-4	TGTGCCAGCAGCCCCAAGGAGTCCTATGTATTCGACACTGAAGCTTTCTTT	CASSPKESYVFDTEAFF
-	few	14	TRBJ2-5	TRBV7-6	TGTGCCAGCAGCTTAGCCCCCGTAGCTGAGACCCAGTACTTC	CASSLAPVAETQYF
-	few	15	TRBJ1-4	TRBV7-2	TGTGCCAGCAGCTTAGTTAGGCAGGGTGGCGAAAAACTGTTTTTT	CASSLVRQGGEKLFF
TRBD1	many	15	TRBJ2-1	TRBV24-1	TGTGCCACCAGTGATTCCGGGACAGGTCGCAATGAGCAGTTCTTC	CATSDSGTGRNEQFF
-	few	14	TRBJ1-1	TRBV9	TGTGCCAGCTCGGTGCGACCCGTGAACACTGAAGCTTTCTTT	CASSVRPVNTEAFF
-	-	15	TRBJ2-7	TRBV7-2	TGTGCCAGCAGCTTAGGACCAGGAGGGTCCTACGAGCAGTACTTC	CASSLGPGGSYEQYF
TRBD1	few	13	TRBJ1-1	TRBV29-1	TGCAGCGTAACGGACAGGGGGGTCACTGAAGCTTTCTTT	CSVTDRGVTEAFF
TRBD2	-	17	TRBJ2-5	TRBV4-3	TGCGCCAGCAGTCACGAACCCCTACTAGCGGCCCAGGAGACCCAGTACTTC	CASSHEPLLAAQETQYF
-	many	12	TRBJ2-3	TRBV24-1	TGTGCCACCAGTGACAACTTTGATACGCAGTATTTT	CATSDNFDTQYF
TRBD1	many	15	TRBJ2-7	TRBV29-1	TGCAGCGTTGAGCTCCGATCCGGGACAGGGTACGAGCAGTACTTC	CSVELRSGTGYEQYF
TRBD1	-	14	TRBJ2-3	TRBV6-1	TGTGCCAGCACCGGGACAGGGTGGGCAGATACGCAGTATTTT	CASTGTGWADTQYF
TRBD1	-	14	TRBJ1-2	TRBV15	TGTGCCACCAGCGCCCAGACAGGGTCCTATGGCTACACCTTC	CATSAQTGSYGYTF
-	-	16	TRBJ2-3	TRBV24-1	TGTGCCACCAGTGAACCGGGACACAGGAGACCAGATACGCAGTATTTT	CATSEPGHRRPDTQYF
-	few	11	TRBJ2-3	TRBV24-1	TGTGCCACCAGTCGGGGAGATACGCAGTATTTT	CATSRGDTQYF
-	-	12	TRBJ2-1	TRBV3-1	TGTGCCAGCAGTCTAGGGAGATACGAGCAGTTCTTC	CASSLGRYEQFF
TRBD1	-	14	TRBJ1-4	TRBV7-6	TGTGCCAGCAGCTCGGGGGACAGCGGGGAAAAACTGTTTTTT	CASSSGDSGEKLFF
-	-	12	TRBJ2-1	TRBV12-3/TRBV12-4	TGTGCCAGCGTGGGGCTATCCAATGAGCAGTTCTTC	CASVGLSNEQFF
-	few	13	TRBJ2-7	TRBV29-1	TGCAGCGTTCAAAGGGGTAGTACCTACGAGCAGTACTTC	CSVQRGSTYEQYF